This T cell receptor beta chain comes out of a study of patients and donors after allogeneic stem cell transplantation (dated by TCRdb to 2019 to 2021). This clonotype was recorded a few times. The target of this receptor is not known. No base quality information exists; no much larger clone differs at one position. Library preparation employed RT-PCR. TCRdb names NextSeq 550 as the instrument used. TCRdb cleaned the public reads at Q25 with fastp, built clones with MiXCR and kept in-frame beta chains. Under each unique CDR3 protein, matching rows form one entry showing the most common genes and DNA. The sample has over 350,000 distinct CDR3 sequences on record, about a sixth of them singletons. The leading ten clones occupy roughly 7% of the sample. The clonotype comes from a human donor who was either an allogeneic HSCT recipient or a stem cell or donor lymphocyte infusion donor (not recorded which). It is not recorded whose cells these are; they may come from a transplant donor. Material for sequencing was blood, either unsorted or a sorted T cell fraction (not recorded which).

The CDR3 reads as follows: CASSSRSRNTGELFF. The nucleotide sequence is given as TGTGCCAGCAGTTCCCGGTCCCGGAACACCGGGGAGCTGTTTTTT. This sequence uses TRBV6-5 and TRBJ2-2, with the D segment identity uncertain. V is shortened by 4 bases, J by 1 base, and the region joining them spans 10 bases. CDR1 MNHEY and CDR2 SVGAGI are derived from the germline V gene. The CDR3, from cysteine to phenylalanine, totals 15 residues. Kept here is only the CDR3 DNA, which spans 45 bases and is read in frame from base 1.